The 14 T cell receptor beta chains below all came from one sample that was sequenced in a study of patients and donors after allogeneic stem cell transplantation. TCRdb reprocessed the RT-PCR reads with MiXCR, giving one entry per CDR3 protein. The sample records 900,000 to 1,000,000 distinct CDR3 sequences, about a sixth being singletons. Sequencing was carried out using blood, either unsorted or a sorted T cell fraction (not recorded which). All receptors derive from a human donor who was either an allogeneic HSCT recipient or a stem cell or donor lymphocyte infusion donor (not recorded which). It is not recorded whose cells these are; they may come from a transplant donor.

CDR3 nucleotides: TGTGCCAGCAGTCGCATCCGGGACGGAAGCTCCTATAATTCACCCCTCCACTTT. Translating it yields CASSRIRDGSSYNSPLHF. The rearrangement joins TRBV14 to TRBJ1-6; a possible D gene is TRBD1 (5 bases). This CDR3 is 18 amino acids long. Germline CDR1 reads SGHDN; CDR2 reads FVKESK. Trimming cost V 6 bases and J 0 bases, with 18 bases left between them. The full variable domain, rest sourced from reference TRBV14 and TRBJ1-6, is EAGVTQFPSHSVIEKGQTVTLRCDPISGHDNLYWYRRVMGKEIKFLLHFVKESKQDESGMPNNRFLAERTGGTYSTLKVQPAELEDSGVYFCASSRIRDGSSYNSPLHFGNGTRLTVT.

This clonotype was observed many times. CDR3 coding DNA: TGCAGTGCTGTCGGGGCCTCCTACGAGCAGTACTTC. Translation: CSAVGASYEQYF. The chain links TRBV20-1 to TRBJ2-7; possibly TRBD1 or TRBD2 for D (5 bases each). Trimming took off 5 bases at V and 0 bases at J, with 8 bases between the two ends. Germline V gene lookup returns CDR1 DFQATT and CDR2 SNEGSKA (reference sequence). The CDR3 is made up of 12 amino acids.

The rearrangement joins TRBV20-1 to TRBJ1-2; no clear D. This CDR3 region has 15 residues. V lost 0 bases to trimming and J lost 1 base, with 12 bases between them. Per the germline V gene, CDR1 is DFQATT and CDR2 is SNEGSKA (reference sequence). DNA for the CDR3: TGCAGTGCTAGAGATATTTCAGGCAGTAACTATGGCTACACCTTC. Protein product: CSARDISGSNYGYTF.

V is TRBV6-2 or TRBV6-3 and J is TRBJ2-1; 8 nucleotides align to TRBD2. The CDR3 covers 17 residues. Losses at the gene ends were 3 bases for V and 8 bases for J; bases not matched to a gene: 15. Germline CDR1 MNHEY, CDR2 SVGEGT. CDR3: CASSYRIGGGLLDEQFF. CDR3 DNA: TGTGCCAGCAGTTATAGGATCGGCGGGGGGCTTCTGGATGAGCAGTTCTTC.

In its sample, this clonotype was seen a few times. V gene TRBV6-5 combines with J gene TRBJ2-2, with D possibly matching TRBD1 (6 bases). The ends were cut back, 0 bases at V and 0 bases at J, with 11 bases in the middle. This CDR3 comprises 17 residues. In germline, CDR1 is MNHEY, CDR2 SVGAGI. CDR3 region: CASSYSNNRANTGELFF. CDR3 nucleotides: TGTGCCAGCAGTTACTCCAACAACAGGGCGAACACCGGGGAGCTGTTTTTT.

Only a few counts were recorded for this clonotype. The chain recombines TRBV5-6 with TRBJ1-2; D perhaps matches TRBD1 (6 bases). The CDR3 extends over 13 amino acids. Deletions cut 4 bases from V and 6 bases from J, with 13 bases between. The germline V gene has CDR1 SGHDT and CDR2 YYEEEE. CDR3 coding DNA: TGTGCCAGCAGCGCAAACCAGGGGCATGGCTACACCTTC. Protein product: CASSANQGHGYTF.

In this sample, this clonotype turned up a few times. The V call is TRBV30, the J call TRBJ1-2, with D unresolved. The CDR3 totals 14 residues. Germline V gene data show CDR1 as GTSNPN and CDR2 as SVGIG (reference sequence). V lost 2 bases to trimming and J lost 0 bases, with 10 bases between them. CDR3 DNA sequence: TGTGCCTGGAGTACCCAACGAGCTAACTATGGCTACACCTTC. Encoded protein: CAWSTQRANYGYTF.

This clonotype was found a few times. The chain is built from TRBV6-1 and TRBJ2-3; a possible D gene is TRBD2 (6 bases). This CDR3 is 14 amino acids long. The germline gives CDR1 MNHNS, CDR2 SASEGT. Trimming pared 6 bases from V and 4 bases from J, leaving 14 bases between. CDR3 loop: CASRGRQFPDTQYF. In DNA form, the CDR3 reads TGTGCCAGCAGAGGGAGGCAGTTCCCAGATACGCAGTATTTT.

CDR3 protein: CASSERGPQETQYF. The CDR3 DNA follows: TGTGCCAGCAGCGAGCGGGGGCCCCAAGAGACCCAGTACTTC. V and J are TRBV6-1 and TRBJ2-5, with 8 bases fitting TRBD2. The CDR3 extends over 14 amino acids. After removal of 6 bases from V and 1 base from J, the junction contained 4 bases not matched to a gene. Germline CDR1 MNHNS, CDR2 SASEGT.

This clonotype was detected a few times. The CDR3: CASGRTPYTGELFF. Written as DNA, the CDR3 is TGTGCCAGCGGGCGGACCCCGTACACCGGGGAGCTGTTTTTT. This chain connects TRBV6-1 to TRBJ2-2; no firm D call. This CDR3 contains 14 residues. From germline, CDR1 is MNHNS and CDR2 SASEGT. V was pared by 8 bases and J by 3 bases, with 13 bases between.

This chain connects TRBV7-8 to TRBJ2-3; D not resolved. CDR1 SGHVS and CDR2 FQNEAQ come from the germline V gene. This CDR3 contains 16 residues. Trimming removed 2 bases from V and 2 bases from J, with 14 bases in between. CDR3 amino acids: CASSLLGTSFTDTQYF. For the CDR3, the DNA is TGTGCCAGCAGCTTACTCGGCACGTCTTTCACAGATACGCAGTATTTT.

This clonotype was counted a few times. The chain joins TRBV7-6 to TRBJ2-1; either TRBD1 or TRBD2 may supply D (5 bases each). V was shortened by 4 bases and J by 5 bases, with 15 bases between the two germline ends. This CDR3 spans 15 amino acids. In germline, CDR1 is SGHVS, CDR2 FNYEAQ. The CDR3 here is CASSSPGLGNNEQFF. As DNA, the CDR3 is TGTGCCAGCAGCTCCCCGGGGCTAGGGAACAATGAGCAGTTCTTC.

The V call is TRBV12-3 or TRBV12-4, the J call TRBJ2-1; the D gene is possibly TRBD2 (6 bases). V dropped 6 bases and J dropped 4 bases, with 13 bases sitting between them. The CDR3 has 14 amino acids. Here the CDR3 reads CASSAGTPYNEQFF. The CDR3 DNA reads TGTGCCAGCAGCGCCGGGACTCCGTACAATGAGCAGTTCTTC.

This clonotype was seen more than once but under ten times. The chain combines TRBV7-9 with TRBJ2-7; TRBD2 aligns across 13 bases. Trimming took 1 base from V and 1 from J; bases not matched to a gene: 4. Germline CDR1 reads SEHNR; CDR2 reads FQNEAQ (reference sequence). This CDR3 comprises 17 residues. Here the CDR3 reads CASSLVGLAGVSYEQYF. For the CDR3, the DNA is TGTGCCAGCAGCTTAGTTGGACTAGCGGGAGTATCCTACGAGCAGTACTTC.